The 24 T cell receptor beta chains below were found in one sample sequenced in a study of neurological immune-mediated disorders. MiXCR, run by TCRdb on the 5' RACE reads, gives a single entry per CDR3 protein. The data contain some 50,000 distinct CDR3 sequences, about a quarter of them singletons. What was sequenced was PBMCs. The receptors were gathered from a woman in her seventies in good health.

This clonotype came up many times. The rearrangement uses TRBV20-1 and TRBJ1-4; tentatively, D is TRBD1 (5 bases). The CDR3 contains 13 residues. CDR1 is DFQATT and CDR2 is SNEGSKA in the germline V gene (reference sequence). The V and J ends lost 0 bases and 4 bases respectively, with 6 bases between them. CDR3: CSARDRDNEKLFF. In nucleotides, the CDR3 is TGCAGTGCTAGAGACAGGGATAATGAAAAACTGTTTTTT.

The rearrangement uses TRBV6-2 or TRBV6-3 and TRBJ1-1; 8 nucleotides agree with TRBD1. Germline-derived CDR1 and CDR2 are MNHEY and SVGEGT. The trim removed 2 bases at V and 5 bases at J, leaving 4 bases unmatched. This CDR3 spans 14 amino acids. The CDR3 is CASSYLDRGTEAFF. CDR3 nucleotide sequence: TGTGCCAGCAGTTACCTCGACAGGGGTACTGAAGCTTTCTTT.

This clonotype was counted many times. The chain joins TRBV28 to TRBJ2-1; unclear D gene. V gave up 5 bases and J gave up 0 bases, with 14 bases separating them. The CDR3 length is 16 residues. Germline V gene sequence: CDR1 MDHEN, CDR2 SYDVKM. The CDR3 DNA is TGTGCCAGCAGTGCCCTAGTTGCGAGCTCCTACAATGAGCAGTTCTTC. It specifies CASSALVASSYNEQFF.

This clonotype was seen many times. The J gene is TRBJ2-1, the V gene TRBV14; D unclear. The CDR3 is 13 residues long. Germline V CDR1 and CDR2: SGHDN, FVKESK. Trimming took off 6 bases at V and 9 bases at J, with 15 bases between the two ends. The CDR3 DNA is TGTGCCAGCAGTTCCCTCGGAGCACGTGAGCAGTTCTTC. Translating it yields CASSSLGAREQFF.

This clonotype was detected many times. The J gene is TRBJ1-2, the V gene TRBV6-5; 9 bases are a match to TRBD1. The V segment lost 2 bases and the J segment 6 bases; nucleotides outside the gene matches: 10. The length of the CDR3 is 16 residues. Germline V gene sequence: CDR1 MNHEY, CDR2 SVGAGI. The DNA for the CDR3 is TGTGCCAGCAGTTACGTGGGACAGGGTTCCCGGCATGGCTACACCTTC. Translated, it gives CASSYVGQGSRHGYTF.

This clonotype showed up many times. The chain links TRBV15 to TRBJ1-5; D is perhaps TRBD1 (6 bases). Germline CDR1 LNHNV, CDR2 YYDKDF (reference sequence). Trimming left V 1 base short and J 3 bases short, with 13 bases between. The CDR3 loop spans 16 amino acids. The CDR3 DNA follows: TGTGCCACCAGCAGAGTAACAGGGTCCTCCAATCAGCCCCAGCATTTT. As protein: CATSRVTGSSNQPQHF.

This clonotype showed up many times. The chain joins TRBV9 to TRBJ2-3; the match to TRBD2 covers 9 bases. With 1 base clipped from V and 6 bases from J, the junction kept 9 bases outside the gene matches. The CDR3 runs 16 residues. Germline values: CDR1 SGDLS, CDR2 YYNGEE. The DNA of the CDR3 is TGTGCCAGCAGCGTAAAGCGGGAGGCCCCGAAGGATACGCAGTATTTT. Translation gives CASSVKREAPKDTQYF.

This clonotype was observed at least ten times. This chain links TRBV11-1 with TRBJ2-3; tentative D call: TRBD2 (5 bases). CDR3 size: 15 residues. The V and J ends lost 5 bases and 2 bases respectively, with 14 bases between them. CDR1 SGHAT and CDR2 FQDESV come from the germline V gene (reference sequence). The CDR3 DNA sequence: TGTGCCAGCAGCCCCCGAGGAGCGGACACAGATACGCAGTATTTT. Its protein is CASSPRGADTDTQYF.

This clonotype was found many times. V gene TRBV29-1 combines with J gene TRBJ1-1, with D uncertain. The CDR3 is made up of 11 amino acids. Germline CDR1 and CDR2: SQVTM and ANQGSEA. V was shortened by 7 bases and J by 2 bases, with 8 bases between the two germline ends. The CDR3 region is CSGRANTEAFF. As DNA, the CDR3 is TGCAGCGGCCGGGCTAACACTGAAGCTTTCTTT.

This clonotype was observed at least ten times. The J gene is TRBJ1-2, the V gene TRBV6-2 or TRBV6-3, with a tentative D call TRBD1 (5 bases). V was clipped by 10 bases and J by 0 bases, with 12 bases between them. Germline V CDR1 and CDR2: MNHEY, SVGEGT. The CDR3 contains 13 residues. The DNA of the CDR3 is TGTGCCACCCGGCAGGGAGCTAACTATGGCTACACCTTC. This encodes CATRQGANYGYTF.

This CDR3 reads CASSLSQLVEQYF. The CDR3 DNA follows: TGTGCCAGCAGTTTAAGTCAGCTTGTGGAGCAGTACTTC. The chain couples TRBV12-3 or TRBV12-4 to TRBJ2-7; D is unresolved. V was clipped by 2 bases and J by 7 bases, with 12 bases between them. The CDR3 is made up of 13 amino acids.

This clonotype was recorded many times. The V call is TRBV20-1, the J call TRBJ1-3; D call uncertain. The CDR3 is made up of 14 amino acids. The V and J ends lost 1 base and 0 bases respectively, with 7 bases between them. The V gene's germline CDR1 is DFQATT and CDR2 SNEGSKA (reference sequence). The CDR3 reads CSARAGNSGNTIYF. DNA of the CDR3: TGCAGTGCTAGAGCGGGGAACTCTGGAAACACCATATATTTT.

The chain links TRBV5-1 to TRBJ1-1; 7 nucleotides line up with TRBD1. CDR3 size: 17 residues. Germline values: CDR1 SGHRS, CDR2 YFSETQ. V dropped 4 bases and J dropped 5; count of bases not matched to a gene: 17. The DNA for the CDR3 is TGCGCCAGCAGCCGGGGAAAAGGGGGCTATCGGAAAACTGAAGCTTTCTTT. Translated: CASSRGKGGYRKTEAFF.

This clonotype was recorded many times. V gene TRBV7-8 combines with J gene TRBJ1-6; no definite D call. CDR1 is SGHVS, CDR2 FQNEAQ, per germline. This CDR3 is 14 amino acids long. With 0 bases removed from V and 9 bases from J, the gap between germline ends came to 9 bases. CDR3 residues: CASSLAAEGSPLHF. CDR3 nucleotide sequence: TGTGCCAGCAGCTTAGCAGCAGAGGGTTCACCCCTCCACTTT.

For the CDR3, the DNA is TGTGCCAGCAGTTCCGGGACTGCCCGCTATACGCAGTATTTT. This encodes CASSSGTARYTQYF. This chain uses TRBV4-2 with TRBJ2-3, with a weak D call TRBD2 (6 bases). Germline V gene data show CDR1 as LGHNA and CDR2 as YNFKEQ. CDR3 length: 14 amino acids. Trimming removed 6 bases from V and 7 bases from J, with 17 bases in between.

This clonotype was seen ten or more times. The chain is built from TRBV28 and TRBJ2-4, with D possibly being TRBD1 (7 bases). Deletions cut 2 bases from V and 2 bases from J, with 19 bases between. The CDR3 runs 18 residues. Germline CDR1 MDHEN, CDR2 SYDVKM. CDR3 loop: CASSLGGTVTLPKNIQYF. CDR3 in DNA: TGTGCCAGCAGTTTAGGGGGGACAGTGACTCTTCCCAAAAACATTCAGTACTTC.

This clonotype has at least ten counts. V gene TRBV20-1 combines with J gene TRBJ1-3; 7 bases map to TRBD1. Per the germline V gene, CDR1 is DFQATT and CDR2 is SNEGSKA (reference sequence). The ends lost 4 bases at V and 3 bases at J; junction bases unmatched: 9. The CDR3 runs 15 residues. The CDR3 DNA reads TGCAGTGCTACTACGGGAGGGGGCTTTGGAAACACCATATATTTT. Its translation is CSATTGGGFGNTIYF.

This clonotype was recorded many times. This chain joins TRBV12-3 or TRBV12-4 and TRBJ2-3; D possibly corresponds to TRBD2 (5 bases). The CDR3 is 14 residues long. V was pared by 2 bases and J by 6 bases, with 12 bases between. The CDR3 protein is CASSLRRVGDTQYF. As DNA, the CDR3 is TGTGCCAGCAGTTTAAGGCGGGTTGGCGATACGCAGTATTTT.

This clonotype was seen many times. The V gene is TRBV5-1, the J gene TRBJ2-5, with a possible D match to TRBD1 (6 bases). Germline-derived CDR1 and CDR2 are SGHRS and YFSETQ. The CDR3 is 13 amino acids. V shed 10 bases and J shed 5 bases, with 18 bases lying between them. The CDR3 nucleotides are TGCGCCTCCTGTGTACAGGGTGGTGAGACCCAGTACTTC. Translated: CASCVQGGETQYF.

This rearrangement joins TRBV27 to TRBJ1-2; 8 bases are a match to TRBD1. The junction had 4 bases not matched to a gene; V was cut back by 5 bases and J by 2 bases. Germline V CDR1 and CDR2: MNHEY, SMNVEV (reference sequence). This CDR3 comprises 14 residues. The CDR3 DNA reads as TGTGCCAGCAGTCCACAGGGGGGAAACTATGGCTACACCTTC. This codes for CASSPQGGNYGYTF.

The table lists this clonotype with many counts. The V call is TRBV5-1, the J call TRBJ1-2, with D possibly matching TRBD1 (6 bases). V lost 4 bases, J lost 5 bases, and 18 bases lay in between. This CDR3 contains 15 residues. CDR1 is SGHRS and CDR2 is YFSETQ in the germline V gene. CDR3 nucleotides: TGCGCCAGCAGCCCACCCCAGGGGCTCGGGTATGGCTACACCTTC. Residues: CASSPPQGLGYGYTF.

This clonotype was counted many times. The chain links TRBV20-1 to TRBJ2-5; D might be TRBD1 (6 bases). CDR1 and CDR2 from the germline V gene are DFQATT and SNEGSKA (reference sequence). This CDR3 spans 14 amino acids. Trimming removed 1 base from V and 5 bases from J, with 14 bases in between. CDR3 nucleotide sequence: TGCAGTGCTAGAGGAGACAGGCTGTGGGAGACCCAGTACTTC. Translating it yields CSARGDRLWETQYF.

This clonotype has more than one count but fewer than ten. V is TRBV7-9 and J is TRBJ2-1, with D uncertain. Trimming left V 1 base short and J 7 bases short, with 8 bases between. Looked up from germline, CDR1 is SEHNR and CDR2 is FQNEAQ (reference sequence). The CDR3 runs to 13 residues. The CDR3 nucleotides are TGTGCCAGCAGCTTAGGAAGGCAGAATGAGCAGTTCTTC. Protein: CASSLGRQNEQFF.

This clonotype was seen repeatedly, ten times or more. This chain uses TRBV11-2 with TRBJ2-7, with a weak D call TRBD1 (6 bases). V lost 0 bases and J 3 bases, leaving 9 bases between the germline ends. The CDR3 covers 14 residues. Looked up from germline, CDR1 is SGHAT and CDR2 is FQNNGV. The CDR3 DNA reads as TGTGCCAGCAGCTTAGATCAGGGGTACTACGAGCAGTACTTC. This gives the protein CASSLDQGYYEQYF.